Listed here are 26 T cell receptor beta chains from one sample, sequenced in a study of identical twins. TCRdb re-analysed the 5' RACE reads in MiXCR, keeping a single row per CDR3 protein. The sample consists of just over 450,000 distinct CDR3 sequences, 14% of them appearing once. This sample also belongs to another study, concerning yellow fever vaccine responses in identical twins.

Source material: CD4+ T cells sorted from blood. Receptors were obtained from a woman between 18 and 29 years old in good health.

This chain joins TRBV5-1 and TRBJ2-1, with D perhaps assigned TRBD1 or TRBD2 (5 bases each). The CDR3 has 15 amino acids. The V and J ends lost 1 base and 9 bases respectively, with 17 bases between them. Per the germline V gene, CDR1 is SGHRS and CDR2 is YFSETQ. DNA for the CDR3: TGCGCCAGCAGCTTGAATGAGGGGTCTATTATTGAGCAGTTCTTC. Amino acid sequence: CASSLNEGSIIEQFF.

The CDR3 DNA follows: TGTGCCAGCTCACCAACCGGGACAGGGGGAGGAGAGACCCAGTACTTC. Translation gives CASSPTGTGGGETQYF. The chain carries TRBV18 and TRBJ2-5; the match to TRBD1 covers 11 bases. Germline CDR1 reads KGHSH; CDR2 reads LQKENI. The CDR3 totals 16 residues. Trimming cost V 2 bases and J 4 bases; bases outside gene matches: 6.

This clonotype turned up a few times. The CDR3, as DNA: TGCGCCAGCAGGGTGGGGAGTAGCTTCGATGAGCAGTTCTTC. This codes for CASRVGSSFDEQFF. The rearrangement uses TRBV5-1 and TRBJ2-1, with D possibly TRBD2 on 5 matching bases. The germline V gene has CDR1 SGHRS and CDR2 YFSETQ. This CDR3 is 14 amino acids long. The V end was cut by 5 bases, the J end by 8 bases, with 17 bases between.

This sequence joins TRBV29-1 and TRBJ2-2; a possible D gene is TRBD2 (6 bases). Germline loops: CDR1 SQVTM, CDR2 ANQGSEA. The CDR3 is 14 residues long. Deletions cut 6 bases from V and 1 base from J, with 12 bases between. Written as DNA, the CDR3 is TGCAGCGTGGGGTCCGGGGGGAACACCGGGGAGCTGTTTTTT. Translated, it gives CSVGSGGNTGELFF.

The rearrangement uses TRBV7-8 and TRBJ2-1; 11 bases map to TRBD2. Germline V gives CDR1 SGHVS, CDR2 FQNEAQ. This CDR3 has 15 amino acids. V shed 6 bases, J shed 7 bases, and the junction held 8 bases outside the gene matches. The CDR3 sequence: CASRLTSGIVNEQFF. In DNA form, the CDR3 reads TGTGCCAGCAGGCTGACTAGCGGGATCGTGAATGAGCAGTTCTTC.

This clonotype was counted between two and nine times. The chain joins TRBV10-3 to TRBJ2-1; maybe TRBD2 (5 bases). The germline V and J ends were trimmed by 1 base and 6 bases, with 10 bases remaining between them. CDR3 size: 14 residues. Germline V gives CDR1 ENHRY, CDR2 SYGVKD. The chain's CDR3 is CAISEFQGSNEQFF. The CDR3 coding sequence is TGTGCCATCAGTGAGTTTCAAGGGAGCAATGAGCAGTTCTTC.

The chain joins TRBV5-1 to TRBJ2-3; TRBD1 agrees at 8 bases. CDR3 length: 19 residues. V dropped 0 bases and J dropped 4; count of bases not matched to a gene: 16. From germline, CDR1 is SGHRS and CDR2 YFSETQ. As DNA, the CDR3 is TGCGCCAGCAGCTTGGCCTCGCCCTCTGGACAGGGTGCCCCAGATACGCAGTATTTT. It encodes CASSLASPSGQGAPDTQYF.

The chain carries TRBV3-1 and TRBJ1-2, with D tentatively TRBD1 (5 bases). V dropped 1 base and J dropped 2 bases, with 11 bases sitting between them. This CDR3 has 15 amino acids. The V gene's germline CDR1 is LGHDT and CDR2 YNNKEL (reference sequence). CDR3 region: CASSQVGRANYGYTF. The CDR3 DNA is TGTGCCAGCAGCCAAGTTGGCAGGGCGAACTATGGCTACACCTTC.

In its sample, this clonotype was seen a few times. The CDR3 nucleotides are TGTGCCAGCAGCCAGGGACAGGTCCACGTTAATGAGCAGTTCTTC. Its translation: CASSQGQVHVNEQFF. The chain uses TRBV7-2 and TRBJ2-1, with 8 positions matching TRBD1. The CDR3 spans 15 residues. Per germline, CDR1 SGHTA and CDR2 FQGNSA. The ends lost 5 bases at V and 7 bases at J; junction bases unmatched: 10.

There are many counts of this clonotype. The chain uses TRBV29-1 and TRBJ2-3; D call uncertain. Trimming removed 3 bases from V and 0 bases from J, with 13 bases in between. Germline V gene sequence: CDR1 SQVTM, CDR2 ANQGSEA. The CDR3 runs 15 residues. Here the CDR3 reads CSVERRGASTDTQYF. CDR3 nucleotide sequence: TGCAGCGTTGAGAGGCGCGGTGCTAGCACAGATACGCAGTATTTT.

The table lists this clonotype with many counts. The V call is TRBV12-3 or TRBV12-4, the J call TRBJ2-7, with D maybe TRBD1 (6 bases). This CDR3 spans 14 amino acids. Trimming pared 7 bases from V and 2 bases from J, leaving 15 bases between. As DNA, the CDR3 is TGTGCCAGCACCCCGGACAGTTCCACCTACGAGCAGTACTTC. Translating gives CASTPDSSTYEQYF.

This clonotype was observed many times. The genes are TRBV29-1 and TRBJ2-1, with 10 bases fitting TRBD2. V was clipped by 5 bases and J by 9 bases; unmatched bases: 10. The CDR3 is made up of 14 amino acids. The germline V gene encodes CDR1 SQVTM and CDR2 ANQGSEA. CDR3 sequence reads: CSVLSGRAAGEQFF. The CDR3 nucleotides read TGCAGCGTTCTAAGCGGGAGGGCCGCGGGTGAGCAGTTCTTC.

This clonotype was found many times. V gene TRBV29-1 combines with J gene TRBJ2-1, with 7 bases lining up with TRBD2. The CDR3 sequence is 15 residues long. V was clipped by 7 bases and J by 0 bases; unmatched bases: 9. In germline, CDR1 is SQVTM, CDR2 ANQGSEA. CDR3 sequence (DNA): TGCAGCGCCGGGAGGCTAGGAGGCTCCTACAATGAGCAGTTCTTC. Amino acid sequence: CSAGRLGGSYNEQFF.

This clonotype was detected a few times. The CDR3 reads CASSRLAGGPVDTQYF. The CDR3 nucleotides read TGTGCCAGCAGCCGACTAGCGGGGGGGCCCGTAGATACGCAGTATTTT. The chain recombines TRBV4-2 with TRBJ2-3, with TRBD2 identical over 14 bases. Per germline, CDR1 LGHNA and CDR2 YNFKEQ. The CDR3 sequence is 16 residues long. The junction had 5 bases not matched to a gene; V was cut back by 4 bases and J by 5 bases.

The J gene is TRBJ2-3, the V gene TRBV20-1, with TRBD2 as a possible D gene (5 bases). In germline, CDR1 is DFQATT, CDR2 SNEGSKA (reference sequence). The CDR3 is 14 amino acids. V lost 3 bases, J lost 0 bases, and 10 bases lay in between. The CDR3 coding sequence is TGCAGTGCTAGGGCTAGCACTAGCACAGATACGCAGTATTTT. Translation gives CSARASTSTDTQYF.

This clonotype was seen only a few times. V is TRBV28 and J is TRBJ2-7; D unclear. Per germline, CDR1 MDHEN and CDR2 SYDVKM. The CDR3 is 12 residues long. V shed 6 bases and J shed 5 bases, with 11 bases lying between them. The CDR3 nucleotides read TGTGCCAGCAGCCCCCCAACGCACGAGCAGTACTTC. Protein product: CASSPPTHEQYF.

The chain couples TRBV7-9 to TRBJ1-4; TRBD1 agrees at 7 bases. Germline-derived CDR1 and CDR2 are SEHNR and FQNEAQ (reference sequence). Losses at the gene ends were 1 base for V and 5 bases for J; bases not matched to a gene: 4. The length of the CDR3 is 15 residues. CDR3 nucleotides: TGTGCCAGCAGCTTAGGAGGGGGCGCGAATGAAAAACTGTTTTTT. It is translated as CASSLGGGANEKLFF.

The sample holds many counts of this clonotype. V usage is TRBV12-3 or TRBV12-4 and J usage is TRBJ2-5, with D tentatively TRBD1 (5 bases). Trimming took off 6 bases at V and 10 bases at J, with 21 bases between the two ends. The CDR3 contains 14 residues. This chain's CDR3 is CASSFSLLQEDQYF. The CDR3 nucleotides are TGTGCCAGCAGCTTTTCTCTCTTACAGGAAGACCAGTACTTC.

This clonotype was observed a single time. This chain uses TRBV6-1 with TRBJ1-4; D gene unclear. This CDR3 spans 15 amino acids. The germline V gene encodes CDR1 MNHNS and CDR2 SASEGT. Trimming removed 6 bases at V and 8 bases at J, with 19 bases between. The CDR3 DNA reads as TGTGCCAGCAGCCTCGATGGGCAGGACGGCGAAAAACTGTTTTTT. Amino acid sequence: CASSLDGQDGEKLFF.

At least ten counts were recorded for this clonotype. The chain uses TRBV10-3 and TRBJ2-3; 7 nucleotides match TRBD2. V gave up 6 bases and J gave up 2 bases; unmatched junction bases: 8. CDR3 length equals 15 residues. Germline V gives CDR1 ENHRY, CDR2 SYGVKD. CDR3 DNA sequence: TGTGCCATCAGCCCCGGGGGAGGGTACACAGATACGCAGTATTTT. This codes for CAISPGGGYTDTQYF.

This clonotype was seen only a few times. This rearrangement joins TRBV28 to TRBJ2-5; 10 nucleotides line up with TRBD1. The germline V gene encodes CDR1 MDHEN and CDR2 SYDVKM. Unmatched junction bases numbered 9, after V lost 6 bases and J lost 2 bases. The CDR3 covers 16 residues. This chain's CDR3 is CASSPDRGRGQETQYF. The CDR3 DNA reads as TGTGCCAGCAGCCCCGACAGGGGGCGCGGACAAGAGACCCAGTACTTC.

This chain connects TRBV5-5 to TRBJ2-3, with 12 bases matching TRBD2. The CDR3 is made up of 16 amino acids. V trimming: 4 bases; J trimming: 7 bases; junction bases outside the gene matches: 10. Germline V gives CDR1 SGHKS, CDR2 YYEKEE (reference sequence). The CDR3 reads CASSNDKTSGGNTQYF. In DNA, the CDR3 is TGTGCCAGCAGCAACGATAAAACTAGCGGGGGGAATACGCAGTATTTT.

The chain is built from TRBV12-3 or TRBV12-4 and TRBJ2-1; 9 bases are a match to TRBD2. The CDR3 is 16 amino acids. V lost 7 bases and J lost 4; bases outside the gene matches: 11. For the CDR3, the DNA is TGTGCCAGCACCCCCGGTAGCGGGGGATCTTACAATGAGCAGTTCTTC. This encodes CASTPGSGGSYNEQFF.

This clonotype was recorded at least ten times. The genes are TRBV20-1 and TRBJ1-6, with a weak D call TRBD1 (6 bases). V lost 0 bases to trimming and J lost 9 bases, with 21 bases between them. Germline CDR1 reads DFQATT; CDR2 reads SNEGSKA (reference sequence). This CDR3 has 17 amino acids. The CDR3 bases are TGCAGTGCTAGAGATCGGGGTCGAGGACAGTTGGGTTCACCCCTCCACTTT. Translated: CSARDRGRGQLGSPLHF.

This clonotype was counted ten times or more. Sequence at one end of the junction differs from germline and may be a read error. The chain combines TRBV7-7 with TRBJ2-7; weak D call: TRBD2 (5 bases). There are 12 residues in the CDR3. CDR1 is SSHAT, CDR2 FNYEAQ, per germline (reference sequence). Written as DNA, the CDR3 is TGTGCTAGCAGCACACCCGCGGGCAAGCAGTACTTC. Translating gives CASSTPAGKQYF.

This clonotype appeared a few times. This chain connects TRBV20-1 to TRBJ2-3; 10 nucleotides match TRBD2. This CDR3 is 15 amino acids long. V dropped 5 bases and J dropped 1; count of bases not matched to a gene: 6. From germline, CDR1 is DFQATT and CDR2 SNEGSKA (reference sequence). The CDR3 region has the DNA TGCAGTGCTGAGCCCGGGACTAGCGGCACAGATACGCAGTATTTT. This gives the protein CSAEPGTSGTDTQYF.